This TCR beta chain derives from a study of Tregs in tolerant kidney transplant recipients. Overall study: Mixed chimerism was transient after nonmyeloablative marrow transplants from related graft donors.

In the case of this clone: Its specificity is unknown.

The table came from immunoSEQ multiplex PCR; TCRdb's copy has only in-frame clones and leaves some out. The sample records tens of thousands of clones, around 98% being singletons. CD4+CD25+CD127- Tregs, CD4+CD25- non-Tregs, CD4 and CD8 cells were sorted. Germline V gene lookup returns CDR1 SGHAT and CDR2 FQNNGV. Trimming pared 5 bases from V and 7 bases from J, leaving 16 bases between. This CDR3 contains 14 residues. Study conclusions and caveats: For some patients, primers changed over time, blocking nucleotide-level comparison. The most relevant donor-specific Treg TCRbeta repertoire apparently came from expansion with activated donor B cells.

Specimen: CD4+ T cells from blood, collected before the transplant. V usage is TRBV11-2 and J usage is TRBJ2-3; D is unclear. This clonotype originated in a human donor who received a combined kidney and bone marrow transplant. CDR3 DNA sequence: TGTGCCAGCAGCCCGAGTCGGGTCCAAAATACGCAGTATTTT. This codes for CASSPSRVQNTQYF.